Listed below are T cell receptor beta chains from one sample, sequenced in a study of cytomegalovirus exposure and HLA in healthy donors. Generated by immunoSEQ multiplex PCR, the TCRdb table keeps only in-frame clones and is missing some. The sample lists 50,000 to 65,000 clones, about 72% occurring once. Source material: PBMCs. These TCRs come from a man aged 45-65 years in good health and CMV-seropositive. The conserved cysteine and the conserved F or W are not part of the CDR3 here. Only some rows state a clone size, as once, few, many or a class for expanded clones.

j_call clone_size v_call cdr3_aa
TRBJ2-3 - TRBV5-1 ASSSGLAVDTQY
TRBJ2-3 - TRBV5-4 ASSLGSVVSTDTQY
TRBJ1-5 - TRBV19 ASSIEATGGSNQPQH
TRBJ1-3 - TRBV19 ASSPQGQRSGNTIY
TRBJ1-5 - TRBV7-2 ASSLAGGARSNQPQH
TRBJ2-7 once TRBV25-1 ASSEFMGQGAYEQY
TRBJ1-5 - TRBV5-1 ASSLQDSYNQPQH
TRBJ1-4 - TRBV5-1 ASSWGTLATNEKLF
TRBJ1-5 few TRBV19 ASSVTGGRSNQPQH
TRBJ1-2 few TRBV4-3 ASSQHGEVYGYT
TRBJ1-4 few TRBV10-3 AISHTIPGQGARAGTNEKLF
TRBJ1-4 few TRBV9 ASSVSQGAYNEKLF
TRBJ2-2 - TRBV27 ASSATGAYTGELF
TRBJ2-3 - TRBV7-9 ASSLFRDSGTDTQY
TRBJ1-1 - TRBV30 AWSVAGNTEAF
TRBJ2-3 - TRBV10-1 ASSEWTPTDTQY
TRBJ2-1 few TRBV28 ASSSPYWTSGSNEQF
TRBJ1-1 - TRBV10-3 AISESPDTEAF
TRBJ1-5 once TRBV27 ASSLLVNQPQH
TRBJ2-3 - TRBV2 AGNWDRAVDTQY
TRBJ2-7 - TRBV7-9 ASRRAYEQY
TRBJ2-1 - TRBV6-1 ASSERRTSTGVRNEQF
TRBJ2-2 - TRBV5-1 ASSSDTYTGELF
TRBJ2-3 - TRBV5-8 ASSFNRGPSTDTQY
TRBJ1-5 once TRBV5-4 ASSLQGNNQPQH
TRBJ2-7 few TRBV5-4 ASSLPDRVEEQY
TRBJ1-4 - TRBV7-2 ASSLASGIRNEKLF
TRBJ2-7 - TRBV6-1 ASMTGTHEQY
TRBJ2-5 - TRBV5-1 ASSLGSGDLLETQY